This T cell receptor (beta chain) was identified during a study of cytomegalovirus exposure and HLA in healthy donors. About the research overall: From donors who were HLA-typed, an early data release held about 85 million unique TCRs.

As concerns this clone: The antigen remains unidentified.

This CDR3 is built from 16 residues. Germline CDR1 and CDR2: SGDLS and YYNGEE. Trimming shortened V by 0 bases and J by 1 base, and 13 bases separated the two germline ends. General study results and limits: The dataset shows that most TCR sequences were rare, while some public TCRs occurred in many donors. An Asian-associated ancestry cluster reportedly showed fewer N-insertions than the approximately 620-donor mean in a later analysis. Confirmation in vitro established that three CMV-associated chains were specific for CMV antigens.

PCR employed 60 Vbeta and 13 Jbeta primers. Using immunoSEQ multiplex PCR, the repertoire was profiled, and TCRdb retains in-frame clones only, with some absent. Of about 120,000 clones in the sample, over 60% were seen once. What was sequenced was PBMCs. This clonotype was sampled from a man younger than 45 in good health and CMV-seropositive. This chain uses TRBV9 with TRBJ1-2; no clear D. Here the CDR3 DNA reads TGTGCCAGCAGCGTAGAACCGGGCGGGTATAACTATGGCTACACCTTC. This translates into CASSVEPGGYNYGYTF. The whole variable domain, remainder taken from reference TRBV9 and TRBJ1-2, is DSGVTQTPKHLITATGQRVTLRCSPRSGDLSVYWYQQSLDQGLQFLIQYYNGEERAKGNILERFSAQQFPDLHSELNLSSLELGDSALYFCASSVEPGGYNYGYTFGSGTRLTVV.